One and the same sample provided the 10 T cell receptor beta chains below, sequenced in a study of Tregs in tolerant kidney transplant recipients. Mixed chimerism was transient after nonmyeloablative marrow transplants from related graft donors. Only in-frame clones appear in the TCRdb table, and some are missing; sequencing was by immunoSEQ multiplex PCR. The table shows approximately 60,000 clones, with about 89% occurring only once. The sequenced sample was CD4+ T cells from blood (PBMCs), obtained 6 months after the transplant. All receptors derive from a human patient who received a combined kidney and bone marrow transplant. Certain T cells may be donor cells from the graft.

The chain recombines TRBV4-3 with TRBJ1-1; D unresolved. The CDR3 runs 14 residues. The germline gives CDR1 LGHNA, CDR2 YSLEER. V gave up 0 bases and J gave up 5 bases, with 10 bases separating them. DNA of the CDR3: TGCGCCAGCAGCCAAGAGTGGCCAGGAACTGAAGCTTTCTTT. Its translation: CASSQEWPGTEAFF.

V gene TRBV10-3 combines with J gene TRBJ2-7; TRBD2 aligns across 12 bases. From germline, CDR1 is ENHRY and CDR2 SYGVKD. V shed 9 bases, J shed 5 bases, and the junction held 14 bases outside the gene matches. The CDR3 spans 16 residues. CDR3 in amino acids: CAISGSLAGGLDEQYF. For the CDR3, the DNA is TGTGCCATTTCGGGGTCCCTAGCGGGGGGGCTAGACGAGCAGTACTTC.

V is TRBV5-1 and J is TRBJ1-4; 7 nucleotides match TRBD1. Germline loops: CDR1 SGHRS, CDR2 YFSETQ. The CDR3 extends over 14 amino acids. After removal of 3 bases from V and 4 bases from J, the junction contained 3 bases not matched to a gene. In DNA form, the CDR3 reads TGCGCCAGCAGCTCCGGGACAGATAATGAAAAACTGTTTTTT. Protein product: CASSSGTDNEKLFF.

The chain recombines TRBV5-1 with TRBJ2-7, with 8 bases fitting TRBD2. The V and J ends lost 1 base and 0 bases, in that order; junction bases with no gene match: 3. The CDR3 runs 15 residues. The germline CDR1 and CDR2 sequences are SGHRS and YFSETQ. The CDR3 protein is CASSLMAGGSYEQYF. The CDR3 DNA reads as TGCGCCAGCAGCTTGATGGCGGGAGGCTCCTACGAGCAGTACTTC. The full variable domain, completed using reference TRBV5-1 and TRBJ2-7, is KAGVTQTPRYLIKTRGQQVTLSCSPISGHRSVSWYQQTPGQGLQFLFEYFSETQRNKGNFPGRFSGRQFSNSRSEMNVSTLELGDSALYLCASSLMAGGSYEQYFGPGTRLTVT.

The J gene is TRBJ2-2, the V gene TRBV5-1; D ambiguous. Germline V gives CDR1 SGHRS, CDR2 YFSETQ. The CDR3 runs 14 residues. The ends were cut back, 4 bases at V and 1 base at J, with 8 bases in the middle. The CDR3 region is CASSQSMNTGELFF. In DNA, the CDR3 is TGCGCCAGCAGCCAATCTATGAACACCGGGGAGCTGTTTTTT. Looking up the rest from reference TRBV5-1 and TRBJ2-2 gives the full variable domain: KAGVTQTPRYLIKTRGQQVTLSCSPISGHRSVSWYQQTPGQGLQFLFEYFSETQRNKGNFPGRFSGRQFSNSRSEMNVSTLELGDSALYLCASSQSMNTGELFFGEGSRLTVL.

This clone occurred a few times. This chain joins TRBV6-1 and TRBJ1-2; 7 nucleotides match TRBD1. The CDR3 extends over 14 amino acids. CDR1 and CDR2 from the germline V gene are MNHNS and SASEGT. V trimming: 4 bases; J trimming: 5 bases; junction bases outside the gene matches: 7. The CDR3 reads CASSGETGLYGYTF. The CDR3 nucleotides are TGTGCCAGCAGTGGAGAGACAGGGTTGTATGGCTACACCTTC.

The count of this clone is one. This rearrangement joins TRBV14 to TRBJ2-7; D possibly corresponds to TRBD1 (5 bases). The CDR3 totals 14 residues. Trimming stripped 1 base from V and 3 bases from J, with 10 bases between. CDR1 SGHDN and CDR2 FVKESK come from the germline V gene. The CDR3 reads CASSQVQGYYEQYF. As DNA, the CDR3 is TGTGCCAGCAGCCAAGTCCAGGGTTACTACGAGCAGTACTTC.

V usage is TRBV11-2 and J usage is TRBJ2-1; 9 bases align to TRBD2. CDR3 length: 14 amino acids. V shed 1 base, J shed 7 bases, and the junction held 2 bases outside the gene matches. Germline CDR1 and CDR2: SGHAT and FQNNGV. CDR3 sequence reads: CASSLGLAGNEQFF. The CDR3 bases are TGTGCCAGCAGCTTAGGGCTAGCGGGAAATGAGCAGTTCTTC.

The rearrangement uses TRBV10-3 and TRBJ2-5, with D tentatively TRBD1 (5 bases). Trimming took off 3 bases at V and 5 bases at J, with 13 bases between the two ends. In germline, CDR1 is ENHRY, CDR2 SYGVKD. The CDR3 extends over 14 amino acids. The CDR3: CAISDPREGETQYF. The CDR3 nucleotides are TGTGCCATCAGTGACCCCAGGGAAGGTGAGACCCAGTACTTC.

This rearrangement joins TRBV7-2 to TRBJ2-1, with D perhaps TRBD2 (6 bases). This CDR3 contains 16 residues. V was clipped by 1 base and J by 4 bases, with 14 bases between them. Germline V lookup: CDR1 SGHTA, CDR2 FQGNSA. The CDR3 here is CASSLGGVTVYNEQFF. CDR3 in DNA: TGTGCCAGCAGCTTAGGGGGGGTGACGGTTTACAATGAGCAGTTCTTC.